This entry concerns a single T cell receptor (beta chain). This entry belongs to a study of PD-1 blockade in classical Hodgkin lymphoma. Study in general: Nivolumab 3 mg/kg was given intravenously every 2 weeks.

There was relapse after autologous stem cell transplantation in every patient, and there was variation in brentuximab vedotin exposure. The data were produced by immunoSEQ multiplex PCR, yet TCRdb's version contains in-frame clones alone and is incomplete. Among tens of thousands of clones, roughly nine tenths were seen once, and the ten largest hold roughly a tenth. In germline, CDR1 is MDHEN, CDR2 SYDVKM. This CDR3 contains 13 residues. V dropped 7 bases and J dropped 4 bases, with 13 bases sitting between them. This chain uses TRBV28 with TRBJ1-2, with D possibly being TRBD1 (6 bases). The sequencing here drew on peripheral blood mononuclear cells (PBMCs), taken before the second cycle of nivolumab. This clonotype was sampled from a human donor with classical Hodgkin lymphoma. CDR3 coding DNA: TGTGCCAGCAACCGGGGGGACACCTATGGCTACACCTTC. Amino acids: CASNRGDTYGYTF.